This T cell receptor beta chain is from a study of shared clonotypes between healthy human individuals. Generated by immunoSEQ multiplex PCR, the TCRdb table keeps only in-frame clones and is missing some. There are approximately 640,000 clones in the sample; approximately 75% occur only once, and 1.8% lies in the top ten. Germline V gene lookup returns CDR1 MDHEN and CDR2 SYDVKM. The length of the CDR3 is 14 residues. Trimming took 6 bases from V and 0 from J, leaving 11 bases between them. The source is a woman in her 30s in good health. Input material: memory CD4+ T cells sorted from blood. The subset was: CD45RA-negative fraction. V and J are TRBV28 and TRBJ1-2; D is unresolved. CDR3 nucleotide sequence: TGTGCCAGCAGCCTGGATGGACCTAACTATGGCTACACCTTC. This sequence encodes CASSLDGPNYGYTF.